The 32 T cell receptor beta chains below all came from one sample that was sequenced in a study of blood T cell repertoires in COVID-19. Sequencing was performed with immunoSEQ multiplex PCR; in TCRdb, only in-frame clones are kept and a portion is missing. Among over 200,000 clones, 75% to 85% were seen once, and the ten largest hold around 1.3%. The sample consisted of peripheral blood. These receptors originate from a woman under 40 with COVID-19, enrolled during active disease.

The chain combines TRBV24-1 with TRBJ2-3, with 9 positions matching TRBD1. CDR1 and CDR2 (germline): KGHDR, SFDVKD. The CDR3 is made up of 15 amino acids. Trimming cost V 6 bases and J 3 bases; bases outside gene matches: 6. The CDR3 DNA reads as TGTGCCACCAGTCGGGGACAGGGTAGAACAGATACGCAGTATTTT. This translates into CATSRGQGRTDTQYF.

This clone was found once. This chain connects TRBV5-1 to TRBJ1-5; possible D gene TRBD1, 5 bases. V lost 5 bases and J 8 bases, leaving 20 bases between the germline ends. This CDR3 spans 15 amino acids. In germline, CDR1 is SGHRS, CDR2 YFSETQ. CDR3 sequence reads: CASRRQGNPEEPQHF. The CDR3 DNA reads TGCGCCAGCAGGCGGCAGGGTAACCCCGAGGAGCCCCAGCATTTT. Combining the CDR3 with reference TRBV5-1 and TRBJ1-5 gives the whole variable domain KAGVTQTPRYLIKTRGQQVTLSCSPISGHRSVSWYQQTPGQGLQFLFEYFSETQRNKGNFPGRFSGRQFSNSRSEMNVSTLELGDSALYLCASRRQGNPEEPQHFGDGTRLSIL.

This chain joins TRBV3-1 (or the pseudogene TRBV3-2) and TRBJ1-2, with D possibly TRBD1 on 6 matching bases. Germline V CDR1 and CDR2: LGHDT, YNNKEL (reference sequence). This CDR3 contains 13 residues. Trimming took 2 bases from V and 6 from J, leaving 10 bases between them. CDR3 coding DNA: TGTGCCAGCAGCCAATTGCAGGGGAATGGCTACACCTTC. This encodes CASSQLQGNGYTF.

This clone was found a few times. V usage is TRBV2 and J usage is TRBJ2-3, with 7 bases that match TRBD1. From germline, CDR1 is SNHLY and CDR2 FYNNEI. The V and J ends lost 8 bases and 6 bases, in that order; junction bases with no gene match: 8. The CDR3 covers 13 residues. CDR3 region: CASWDSLTDTQYF. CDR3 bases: TGTGCCAGCTGGGACAGCCTAACCGATACGCAGTATTTT.

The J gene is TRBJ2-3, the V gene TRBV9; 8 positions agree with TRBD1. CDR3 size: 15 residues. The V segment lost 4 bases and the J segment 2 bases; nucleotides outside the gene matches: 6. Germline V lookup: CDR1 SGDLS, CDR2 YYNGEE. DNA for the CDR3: TGTGCCAGCAGCCCCGGGACAGGCTTCACAGATACGCAGTATTTT. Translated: CASSPGTGFTDTQYF.

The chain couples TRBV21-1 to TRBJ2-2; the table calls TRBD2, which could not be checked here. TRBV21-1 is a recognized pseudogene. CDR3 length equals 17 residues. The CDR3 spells CASSSDGPAGGPGELFF. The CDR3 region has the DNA TGTGCCAGCAGTTCCGACGGTCCAGCGGGAGGGCCCGGGGAGCTGTTTTTT.

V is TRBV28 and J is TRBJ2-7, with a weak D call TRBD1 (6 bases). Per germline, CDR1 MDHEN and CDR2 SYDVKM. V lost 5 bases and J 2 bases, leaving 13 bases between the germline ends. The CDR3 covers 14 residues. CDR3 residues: CASSSQGGTYEQYF. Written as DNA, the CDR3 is TGTGCCAGCAGTAGCCAAGGGGGAACCTACGAGCAGTACTTC.

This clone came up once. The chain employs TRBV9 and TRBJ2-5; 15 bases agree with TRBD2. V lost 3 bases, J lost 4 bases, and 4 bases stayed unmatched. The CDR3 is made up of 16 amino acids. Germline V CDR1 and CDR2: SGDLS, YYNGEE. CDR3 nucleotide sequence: TGTGCCAGCAGCGGAGGGACTAGCGGGGGGCCAGAGACCCAGTACTTC. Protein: CASSGGTSGGPETQYF.

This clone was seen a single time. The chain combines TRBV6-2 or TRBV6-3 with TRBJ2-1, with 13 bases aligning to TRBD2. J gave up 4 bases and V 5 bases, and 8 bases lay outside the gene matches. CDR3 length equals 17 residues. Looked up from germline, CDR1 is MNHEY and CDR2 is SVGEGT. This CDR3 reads CASSIPGLAGRYNEQFF. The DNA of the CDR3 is TGTGCCAGCAGTATTCCGGGACTAGCGGGACGTTACAATGAGCAGTTCTTC.

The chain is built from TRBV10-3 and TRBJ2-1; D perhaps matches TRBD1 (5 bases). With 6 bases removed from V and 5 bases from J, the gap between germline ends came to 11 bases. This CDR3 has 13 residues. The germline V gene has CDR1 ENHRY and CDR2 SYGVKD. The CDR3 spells CAIRVDTDNEQFF. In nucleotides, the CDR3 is TGTGCCATCAGGGTGGACACGGACAATGAGCAGTTCTTC.

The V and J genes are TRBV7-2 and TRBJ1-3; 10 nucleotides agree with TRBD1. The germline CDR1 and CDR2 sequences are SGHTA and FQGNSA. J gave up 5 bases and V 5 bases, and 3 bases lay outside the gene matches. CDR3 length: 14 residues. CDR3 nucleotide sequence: TGTGCCAGCAGCCCGGACAGGGGGAGAAACACCATATATTTT. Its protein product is CASSPDRGRNTIYF.

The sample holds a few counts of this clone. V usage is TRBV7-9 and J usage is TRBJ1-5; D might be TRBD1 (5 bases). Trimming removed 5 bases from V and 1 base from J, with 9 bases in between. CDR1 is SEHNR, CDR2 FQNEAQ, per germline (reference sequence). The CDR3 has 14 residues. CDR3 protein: CASSIQGSNQPQHF. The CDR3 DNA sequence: TGTGCCAGCAGCATCCAGGGAAGCAATCAGCCCCAGCATTTT.

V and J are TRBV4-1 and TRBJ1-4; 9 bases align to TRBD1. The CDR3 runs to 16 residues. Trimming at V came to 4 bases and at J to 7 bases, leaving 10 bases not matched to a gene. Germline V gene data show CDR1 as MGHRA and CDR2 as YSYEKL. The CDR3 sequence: CASSRTLRDRVEKLFF. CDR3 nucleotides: TGCGCCAGCAGCCGTACCCTCCGGGACAGGGTTGAAAAACTGTTTTTT.

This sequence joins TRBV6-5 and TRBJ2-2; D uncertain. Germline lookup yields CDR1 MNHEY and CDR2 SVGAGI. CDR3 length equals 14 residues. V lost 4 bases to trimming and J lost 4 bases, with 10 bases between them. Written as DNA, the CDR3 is TGTGCCAGCAGTTCAACCTTTAGCACCGGGGAGCTGTTTTTT. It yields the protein CASSSTFSTGELFF.

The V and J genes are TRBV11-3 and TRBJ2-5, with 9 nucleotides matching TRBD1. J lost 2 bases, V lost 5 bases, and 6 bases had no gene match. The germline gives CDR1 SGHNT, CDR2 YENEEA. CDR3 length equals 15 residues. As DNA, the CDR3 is TGTGCCAGCAGCGAAGGGACAGGGATGCAAGAGACCCAGTACTTC. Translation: CASSEGTGMQETQYF.

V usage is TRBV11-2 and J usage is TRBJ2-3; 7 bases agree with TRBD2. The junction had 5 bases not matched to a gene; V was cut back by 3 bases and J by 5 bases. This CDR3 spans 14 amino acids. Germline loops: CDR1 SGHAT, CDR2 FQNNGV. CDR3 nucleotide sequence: TGTGCCAGCAGCTTCGACAGCGGGAAAGATACGCAGTATTTT. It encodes CASSFDSGKDTQYF.

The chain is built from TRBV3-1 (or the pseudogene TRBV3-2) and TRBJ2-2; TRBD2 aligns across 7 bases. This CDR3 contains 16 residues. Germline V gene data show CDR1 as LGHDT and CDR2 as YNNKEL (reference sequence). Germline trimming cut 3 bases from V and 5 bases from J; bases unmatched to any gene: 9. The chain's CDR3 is CASSQFSGTKTGELFF. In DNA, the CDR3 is TGTGCCAGCAGCCAGTTCTCCGGGACTAAAACCGGGGAGCTGTTTTTT.

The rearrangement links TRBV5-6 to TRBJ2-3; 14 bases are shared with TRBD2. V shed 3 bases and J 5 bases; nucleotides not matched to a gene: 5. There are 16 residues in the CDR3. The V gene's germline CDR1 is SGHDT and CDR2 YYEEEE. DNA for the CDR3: TGTGCCAGCAGCTCCGGACTAGCGGGAGGTTTAGATACGCAGTATTTT. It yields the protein CASSSGLAGGLDTQYF.

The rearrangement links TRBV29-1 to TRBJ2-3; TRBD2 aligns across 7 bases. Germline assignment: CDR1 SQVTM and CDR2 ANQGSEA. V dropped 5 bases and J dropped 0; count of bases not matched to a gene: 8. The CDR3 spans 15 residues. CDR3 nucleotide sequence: TGCAGCGTTTTCGGGGCGGGAGAAAGCACAGATACGCAGTATTTT. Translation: CSVFGAGESTDTQYF.

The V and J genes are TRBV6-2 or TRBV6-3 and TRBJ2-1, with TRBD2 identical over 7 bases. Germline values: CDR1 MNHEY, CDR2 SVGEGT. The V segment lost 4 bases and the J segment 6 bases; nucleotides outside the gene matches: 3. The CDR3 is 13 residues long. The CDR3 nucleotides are TGTGCCAGCAGTTGGACTAGGGGCAATGAGCAGTTCTTC. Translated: CASSWTRGNEQFF.

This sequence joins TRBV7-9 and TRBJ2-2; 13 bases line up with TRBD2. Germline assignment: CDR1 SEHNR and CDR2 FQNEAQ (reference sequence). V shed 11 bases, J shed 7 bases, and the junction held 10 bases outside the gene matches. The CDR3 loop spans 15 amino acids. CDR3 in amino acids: CASGLAGDRGGELFF. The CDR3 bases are TGTGCCTCCGGACTAGCGGGAGATAGGGGCGGGGAGCTGTTTTTT.

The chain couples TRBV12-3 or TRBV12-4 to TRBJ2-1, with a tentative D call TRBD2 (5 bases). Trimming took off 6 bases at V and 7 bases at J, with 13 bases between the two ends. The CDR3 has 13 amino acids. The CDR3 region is CASSPQRSNEQFF. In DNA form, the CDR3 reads TGTGCCAGCAGCCCCCAGCGGTCTAATGAGCAGTTCTTC.

Here the CDR3 DNA reads TGTGCCAGCAGTTACCGGGAGGGTAGGGGTGAGACCCAGTACTTC. Translated: CASSYREGRGETQYF. The rearrangement links TRBV6-5 to TRBJ2-5; 8 nucleotides line up with TRBD2. The CDR3 is made up of 15 amino acids. The germline V gene has CDR1 MNHEY and CDR2 SVGAGI. J lost 5 bases, V lost 2 bases, and 7 bases had no gene match.

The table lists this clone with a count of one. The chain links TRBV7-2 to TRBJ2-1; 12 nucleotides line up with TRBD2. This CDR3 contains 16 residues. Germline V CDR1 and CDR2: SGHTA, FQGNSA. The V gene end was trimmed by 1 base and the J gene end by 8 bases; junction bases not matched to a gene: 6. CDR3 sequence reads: CASSLVGTSGLHEQFF. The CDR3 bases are TGTGCCAGCAGCTTAGTCGGGACTAGCGGGCTGCATGAGCAGTTCTTC.

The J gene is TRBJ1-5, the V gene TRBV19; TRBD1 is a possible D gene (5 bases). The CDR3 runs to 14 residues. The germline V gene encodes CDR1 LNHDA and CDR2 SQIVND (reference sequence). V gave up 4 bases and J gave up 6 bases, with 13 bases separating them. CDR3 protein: CASSTQGSGQPQHF. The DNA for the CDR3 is TGTGCCAGTAGTACTCAGGGTTCCGGTCAGCCCCAGCATTTT.

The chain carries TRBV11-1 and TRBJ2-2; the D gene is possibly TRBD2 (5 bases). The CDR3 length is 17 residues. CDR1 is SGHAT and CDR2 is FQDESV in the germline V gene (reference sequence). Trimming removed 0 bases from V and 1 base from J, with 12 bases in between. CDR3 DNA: TGTGCCAGCAGCTTAGCGCTTAGGACTTTGAACACCGGGGAGCTGTTTTTT. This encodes CASSLALRTLNTGELFF.

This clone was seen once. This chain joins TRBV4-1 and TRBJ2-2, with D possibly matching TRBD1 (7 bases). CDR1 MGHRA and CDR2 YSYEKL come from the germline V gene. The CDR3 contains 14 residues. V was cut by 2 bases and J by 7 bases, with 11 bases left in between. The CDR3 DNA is TGCGCCAGCAGCCAACCAGGGGGGAACGGGGAGCTGTTTTTT. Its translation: CASSQPGGNGELFF.

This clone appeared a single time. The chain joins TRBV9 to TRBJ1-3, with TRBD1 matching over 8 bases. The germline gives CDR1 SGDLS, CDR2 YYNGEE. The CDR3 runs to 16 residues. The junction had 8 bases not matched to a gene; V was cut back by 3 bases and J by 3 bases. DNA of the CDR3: TGTGCCAGCAGCGACTCCAGAACAGGGGGTGGAAACACCATATATTTT. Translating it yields CASSDSRTGGGNTIYF.

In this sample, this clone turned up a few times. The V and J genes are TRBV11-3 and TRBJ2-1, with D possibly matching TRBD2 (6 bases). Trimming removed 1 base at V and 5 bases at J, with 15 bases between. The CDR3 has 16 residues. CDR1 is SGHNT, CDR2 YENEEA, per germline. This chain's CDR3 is CASSLGSSGVDNEQFF. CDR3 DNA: TGTGCCAGCAGCTTAGGGAGTAGCGGTGTCGACAATGAGCAGTTCTTC.

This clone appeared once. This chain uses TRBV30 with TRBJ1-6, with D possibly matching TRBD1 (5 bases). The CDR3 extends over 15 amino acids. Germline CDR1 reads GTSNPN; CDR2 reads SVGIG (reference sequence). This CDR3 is CASDSVSSYNSPLHF. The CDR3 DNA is TGTGCATCTGACAGCGTATCCTCCTATAATTCACCCCTCCACTTT.

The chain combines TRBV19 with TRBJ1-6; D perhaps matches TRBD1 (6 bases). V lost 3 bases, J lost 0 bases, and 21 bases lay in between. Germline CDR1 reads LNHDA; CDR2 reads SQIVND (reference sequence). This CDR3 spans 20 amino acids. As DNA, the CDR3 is TGTGCCAGTAGTATTTTTCCTCCTCGACAGGTCAGCTCCTATAATTCACCCCTCCACTTT. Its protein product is CASSIFPPRQVSSYNSPLHF.

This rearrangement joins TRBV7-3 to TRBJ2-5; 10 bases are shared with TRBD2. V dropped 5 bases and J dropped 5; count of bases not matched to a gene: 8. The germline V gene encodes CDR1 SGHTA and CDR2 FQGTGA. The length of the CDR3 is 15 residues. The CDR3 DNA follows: TGTGCCAGCAGCCTAGCGGGAGAGGGGGTGGAGACCCAGTACTTC. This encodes CASSLAGEGVETQYF.